A selection of T cell receptor beta chains follows, all from one sample in a study of immune cell composition in non-small cell lung cancer. Repertoires were generated with immunoSEQ multiplex PCR, while TCRdb's copy carries only in-frame clones and drops some. The sample yields about 14,000 clones, around three quarters seen once. The sequenced sample was lung tumor tissue. The origin of the receptors is a human donor with non-small cell lung cancer. CDR3s include the opening cysteine and the closing phenylalanine or tryptophan. The order of the fields is D gene, V gene, clone size, J gene, CDR3 protein, CDR3 DNA. The D gene is left open where the match is weak. Only part of the rows carry a size: once, few, many, or a class if the clone is expanded.

NA	TRBV5-1	NA	TRBJ1-2	CASSQLQGGYGYTF	TGCGCCAGCAGCCAACTACAGGGAGGGTATGGCTACACCTTC
NA	TRBV14	NA	TRBJ1-3	CASSLGQFSGNTIYF	TGTGCCAGCAGCCTAGGACAGTTCTCTGGAAACACCATATATTTT
NA	TRBV27	NA	TRBJ2-5	CASITDQETQYF	TGTGCCAGCATAACGGACCAAGAGACCCAGTACTTC
TRBD2	TRBV19	NA	TRBJ2-2	CASSRDRLAGSTGELFF	TGTGCCAGTAGTAGGGACCGACTAGCGGGTAGTACCGGGGAGCTGTTTTTT
TRBD1	TRBV30	NA	TRBJ2-7	CAWSAGGYEQYF	TGTGCCTGGAGTGCAGGGGGCTACGAGCAGTACTTC
NA	TRBV19	NA	TRBJ1-5	CASSDKTEIFQPQHF	TGTGCCAGTAGTGACAAAACAGAGATATTTCAGCCCCAGCATTTT
NA	TRBV28	NA	TRBJ2-6	CASRAWGGYSGANVLTF	TGTGCCAGCAGGGCTTGGGGAGGTTACTCTGGGGCCAACGTCCTGACTTTC
TRBD1	TRBV15	NA	TRBJ2-2	CATRQGALTGELFF	TGTGCCACCAGGCAGGGGGCGCTTACCGGGGAGCTGTTTTTT
TRBD1	TRBV7-3	NA	TRBJ1-2	CASRPRDRAPPTF	TGTGCAAGTCGCCCTCGGGACAGGGCTCCCCCCACCTTC
NA	TRBV15	NA	TRBJ1-1	CATSRDGTRAFF	TGTGCCACCAGCAGAGATGGGACACGGGCTTTCTTT
NA	TRBV2	NA	TRBJ1-5	CASSEQKSRQPQHF	TGTGCCAGCAGTGAACAGAAATCCCGTCAGCCCCAGCATTTT
TRBD2	TRBV4-2	NA	TRBJ2-2	CASSRLAGGTGELFF	TGTGCCAGCAGCCGACTAGCGGGGGGTACCGGGGAGCTGTTTTTT
TRBD1	TRBV7-9	NA	TRBJ2-7	CASSSLDRGYEQYF	TGTGCCAGCAGCTCTCTGGACAGGGGCTACGAGCAGTACTTC
NA	TRBV30	NA	TRBJ1-2	CASLSDFNYGYTF	TGTGCCTCGTTGAGTGACTTTAACTATGGCTACACCTTC
NA	TRBV6-1	NA	TRBJ1-3	CASSPRRESGNTIYF	TGTGCCAGCAGTCCACGTCGGGAATCTGGAAACACCATATATTTT
NA	TRBV2	NA	TRBJ2-1	CASSSPPRGNEQFF	TGTGCCAGCAGCAGTCCCCCCCGGGGCAATGAGCAGTTCTTC
TRBD2	TRBV7-8	NA	TRBJ2-2	CASSFGGDTGELFF	TGTGCCAGCAGCTTCGGGGGGGATACCGGGGAGCTGTTTTTT
TRBD2	TRBV4-2	NA	TRBJ2-1	CASSQASGGADEQFF	TGTGCCAGCAGCCAAGCTAGCGGGGGGGCCGATGAGCAGTTCTTC
TRBD1	TRBV29-1	NA	TRBJ2-7	CSAQGQGVGEQYF	TGCAGCGCCCAGGGACAGGGAGTTGGCGAGCAGTACTTC
NA	TRBV28	large	TRBJ1-1	CASSLFVEARSEAFF	TGTGCCAGCAGTTTATTTGTAGAGGCTAGATCTGAAGCTTTCTTT
NA	TRBV6-5	NA	TRBJ1-1	CASSDGQNTEAFF	TGTGCCAGCAGCGACGGACAGAACACTGAAGCTTTCTTT
TRBD2	TRBV5-6	NA	TRBJ2-5	CASSSRGEGWQETQYF	TGTGCCAGCAGCTCCCGGGGGGAGGGGTGGCAAGAGACCCAGTACTTC
NA	TRBV19	NA	TRBJ2-1	CASSIDSSGAYNEQFF	TGTGCCAGTAGTATAGATTCAAGCGGAGCCTACAATGAGCAGTTCTTC
TRBD2	TRBV19	few	TRBJ2-7	CASRWTSDSYEQYF	TGTGCCAGTAGGTGGACTAGCGACTCCTACGAGCAGTACTTC
TRBD1	TRBV10-2	few	TRBJ2-1	CASSESGQGYNEQFF	TGCGCCAGCAGTGAGTCCGGACAGGGATACAATGAGCAGTTCTTC
NA	TRBV4-3	NA	TRBJ1-1	CASSPRNGEGTEAFF	TGCGCCAGCAGCCCTAGGAACGGGGAGGGCACTGAAGCTTTCTTT
NA	TRBV19	NA	TRBJ1-1	CASSMGQAYTEAFF	TGTGCCAGTAGTATGGGGCAGGCTTACACTGAAGCTTTCTTT
NA	TRBV7-2	NA	TRBJ2-1	CASSLEGGLGNEQFF	TGTGCCAGCAGCTTAGAGGGGGGGCTAGGAAATGAGCAGTTCTTC
NA	TRBV5-4	NA	TRBJ2-3	CASSLGPLGAGVDTQYF	TGTGCCAGCAGCTTGGGGCCTCTGGGGGCGGGGGTAGATACGCAGTATTTT
TRBD1	TRBV5-4	NA	TRBJ1-2	CASSFDRESPRGYTF	TGTGCCAGCAGCTTCGACAGGGAGTCCCCCCGTGGCTACACCTTC
TRBD1	TRBV5-4	NA	TRBJ1-1	CASSFVGGGGNTEAFF	TGTGCCAGCAGCTTTGTTGGAGGGGGCGGGAACACTGAAGCTTTCTTT
TRBD2	TRBV14	NA	TRBJ2-2	CASSPLFTSDEKGELFF	TGTGCCAGCAGCCCCCTTTTCACTAGCGATGAGAAGGGGGAGCTGTTTTTT
NA	TRBV19	NA	TRBJ1-3	CAARRGYTIYF	TGTGCCGCCCGGCGGGGGTACACCATATATTTT